One and the same sample provided the 10 T cell receptor beta chains below, sequenced in a study of blood T cell repertoires in COVID-19 (dated by TCRdb to about 2020). Libraries came from the immunoSEQ multiplex PCR assay. As stored in TCRdb, this immuneACCESS dataset retains in-frame rearrangements with V and J assigned. A fraction of the clones does not appear; measured against another copy, unresolved V genes explain less than half of the discrepancy, and the remainder lacks a known reason. The sample table records under 200,000 clones; about 86% of these occur just once. The biggest ten clones account for around 10% of the sample. What was sequenced was peripheral blood. These TCRs come from an older woman with COVID-19, enrolled during active disease.

This clone was seen a single time. The V and J genes are TRBV5-1 and TRBJ1-1; 9 nucleotides align to TRBD1. CDR3 length: 17 residues. The junction had 15 bases not matched to a gene; V was cut back by 4 bases and J by 5 bases. Per germline, CDR1 SGHRS and CDR2 YFSETQ. In DNA form, the CDR3 reads TGCGCCAGCAGCCGCACCCCGGGGAGACAGGGGGGGACTGAAGCTTTCTTT. This codes for CASSRTPGRQGGTEAFF. Looking up the rest from reference TRBV5-1 and TRBJ1-1 gives the full variable domain: KAGVTQTPRYLIKTRGQQVTLSCSPISGHRSVSWYQQTPGQGLQFLFEYFSETQRNKGNFPGRFSGRQFSNSRSEMNVSTLELGDSALYLCASSRTPGRQGGTEAFFGQGTRLTVV.

The V and J genes are TRBV6-5 and TRBJ2-7; D not resolved. CDR3 length: 12 amino acids. From germline, CDR1 is MNHEY and CDR2 SVGAGI. The V and J ends lost 5 bases and 2 bases respectively, with 7 bases between them. The CDR3 DNA sequence: TGTGCCAGCAGTCACAGAGCCTACGAGCAGTACTTC. This codes for CASSHRAYEQYF.

The chain has TRBV29-1 and TRBJ2-5, with a tentative D call TRBD1 (5 bases). The CDR3 length is 11 residues. In germline, CDR1 is SQVTM, CDR2 ANQGSEA. The V end was cut by 8 bases, the J end by 5 bases, with 12 bases between. This CDR3 is CSPTKGETQYF. The CDR3 DNA follows: TGCAGCCCGACGAAGGGGGAGACCCAGTACTTC. The full variable domain, its missing parts supplied by reference TRBV29-1 and TRBJ2-5, is SAVISQKPSRDICQRGTSLTIQCQVDSQVTMMFWYRQQPGQSLTLIATANQGSEATYESGFVIDKFPISRPNLTFSTLTVSNMSPEDSSIYLCSPTKGETQYFGPGTRLLVL.

The chain joins TRBV6-5 to TRBJ1-1, with TRBD1 matching over 7 bases. After removal of 7 bases from V and 5 bases from J, the junction contained 4 bases not matched to a gene. The CDR3 runs to 12 residues. From germline, CDR1 is MNHEY and CDR2 SVGAGI. This CDR3 reads CASNMDRTEAFF. The CDR3 nucleotides are TGTGCCAGCAACATGGACAGGACTGAAGCTTTCTTT.

This chain links TRBV11-1 with TRBJ1-2, with D hard to call. The CDR3 contains 13 residues. The ends were cut back, 5 bases at V and 7 bases at J, with 14 bases in the middle. Per germline, CDR1 SGHAT and CDR2 FQDESV (reference sequence). The CDR3 region is CASSPTAGRGYTF. CDR3 DNA: TGTGCCAGCAGCCCCACAGCGGGCCGTGGCTACACCTTC.

The chain carries TRBV12-3 or TRBV12-4 and TRBJ1-4, with a weak D call TRBD1 (5 bases). This CDR3 is built from 13 residues. Trimming left V 3 bases short and J 7 bases short, with 9 bases between. The CDR3 bases are TGTGCCAGCAGTTTGGGGGGGACTGAAAAACTGTTTTTT. Translating gives CASSLGGTEKLFF.

J is TRBJ1-1 and V is TRBV7-3; TRBD1 might be the D (5 bases). The CDR3 extends over 14 amino acids. Germline V gives CDR1 SGHTA, CDR2 FQGTGA. V shed 0 bases and J shed 0 bases, with 5 bases lying between them. In DNA form, the CDR3 reads TGTGCCAGCAGCTTAACAGGGGTGAACACTGAAGCTTTCTTT. Its protein is CASSLTGVNTEAFF.

This chain uses TRBV9 with TRBJ2-1; possible D gene TRBD2, 7 bases. Germline CDR1 is SGDLS and CDR2 is YYNGEE. CDR3 size: 15 residues. The V gene lost 2 bases and the J gene lost 7 bases, with 16 bases spanning the gap. The DNA for the CDR3 is TGTGCCAGCAGCGTGGGAGGGGGATCGGGAAATGAGCAGTTCTTC. Encoded protein: CASSVGGGSGNEQFF.

The chain employs TRBV15 and TRBJ1-4; TRBD1 is a possible D gene (5 bases). The germline CDR1 and CDR2 sequences are LNHNV and YYDKDF (reference sequence). The CDR3 extends over 16 amino acids. V gave up 0 bases and J gave up 3 bases, with 11 bases separating them. CDR3 loop: CATSRDGTRANEKLFF. The CDR3 DNA reads as TGTGCCACCAGCAGAGATGGGACTCGAGCTAATGAAAAACTGTTTTTT.

The V and J genes are TRBV27 and TRBJ1-2, with 9 bases lining up with TRBD1. Trimming at V came to 2 bases and at J to 5 bases, leaving 12 bases not matched to a gene. The CDR3 spans 17 residues. The germline gives CDR1 MNHEY, CDR2 SMNVEV (reference sequence). In nucleotides, the CDR3 is TGTGCCAGCAGTTTACAAGGGACAGGGCCCCGAAGATATGGCTACACCTTC. Its translation: CASSLQGTGPRRYGYTF.